This T cell receptor beta chain stems from a study of blood T cell repertoires in COVID-19. Looking at the study overall: The United States, Italy and Spain supplied acute and convalescent COVID-19 samples. PBMCs, B-cell-depleted T cells, or T cells were the source of the cDNA or gDNA that made up the material.

Individuals drawn from under 30 US areas were about 18 to 95 years old. There are 14 residues in the CDR3. Trimming at V came to 8 bases and at J to 5 bases, leaving 12 bases not matched to a gene. Germline V lookup: CDR1 SQVTM, CDR2 ANQGSEA. The data were produced by immunoSEQ multiplex PCR, yet TCRdb's version contains in-frame clones alone and is incomplete. The profile shows 250,000 or so clones, roughly nine tenths of them singletons. The source of this sequence is a man aged 25-45 years who had recovered from COVID-19. The gene calls are TRBV29-1 and TRBJ1-2; 9 nucleotides match TRBD1. The specimen was PBMCs or T cells enriched from blood (not recorded which). CDR3 sequence (DNA): TGCAGCACCCGGACAGGGGCGCCTAGTTATGGCTACACCTTC. This codes for CSTRTGAPSYGYTF.